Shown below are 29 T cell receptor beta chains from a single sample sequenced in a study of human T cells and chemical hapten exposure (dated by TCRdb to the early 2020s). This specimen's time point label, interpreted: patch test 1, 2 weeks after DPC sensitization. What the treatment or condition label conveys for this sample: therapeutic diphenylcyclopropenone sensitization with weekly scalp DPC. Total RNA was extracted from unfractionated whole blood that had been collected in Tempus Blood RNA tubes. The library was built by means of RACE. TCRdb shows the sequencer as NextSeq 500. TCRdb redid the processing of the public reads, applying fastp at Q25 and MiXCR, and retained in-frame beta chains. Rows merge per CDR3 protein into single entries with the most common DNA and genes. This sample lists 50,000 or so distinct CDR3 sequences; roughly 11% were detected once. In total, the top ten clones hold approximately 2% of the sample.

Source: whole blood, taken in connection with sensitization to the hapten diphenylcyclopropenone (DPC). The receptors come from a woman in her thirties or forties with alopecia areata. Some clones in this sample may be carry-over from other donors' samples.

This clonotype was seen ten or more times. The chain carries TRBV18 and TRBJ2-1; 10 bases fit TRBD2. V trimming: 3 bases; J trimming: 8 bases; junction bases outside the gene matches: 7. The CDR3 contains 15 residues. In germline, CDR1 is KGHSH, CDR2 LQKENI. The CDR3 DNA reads TGTGCCAGCTCACCGGCTAGCGGGAGTCGCGATGAGCAGTTCTTC. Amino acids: CASSPASGSRDEQFF.

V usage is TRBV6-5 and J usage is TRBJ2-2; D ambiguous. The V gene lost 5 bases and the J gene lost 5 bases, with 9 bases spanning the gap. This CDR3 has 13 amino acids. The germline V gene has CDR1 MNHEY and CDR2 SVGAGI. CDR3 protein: CASSPYETGELFF. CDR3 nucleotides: TGTGCCAGCAGTCCCTACGAAACCGGGGAGCTGTTTTTT.

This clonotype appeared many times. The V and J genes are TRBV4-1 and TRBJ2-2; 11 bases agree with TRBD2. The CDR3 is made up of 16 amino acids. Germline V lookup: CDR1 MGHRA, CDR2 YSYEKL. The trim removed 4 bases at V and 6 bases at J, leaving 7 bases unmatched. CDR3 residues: CASSLSTSGSSGELFF. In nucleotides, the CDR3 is TGCGCCAGCAGCCTATCAACTAGCGGGAGCTCCGGGGAGCTGTTTTTT.

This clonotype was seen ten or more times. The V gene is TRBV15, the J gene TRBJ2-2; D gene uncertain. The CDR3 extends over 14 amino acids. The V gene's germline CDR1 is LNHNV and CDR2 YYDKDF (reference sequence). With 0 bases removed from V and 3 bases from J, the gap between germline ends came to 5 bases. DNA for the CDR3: TGTGCCACCAGCAGAGATCGTGACACCGGGGAGCTGTTTTTT. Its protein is CATSRDRDTGELFF.

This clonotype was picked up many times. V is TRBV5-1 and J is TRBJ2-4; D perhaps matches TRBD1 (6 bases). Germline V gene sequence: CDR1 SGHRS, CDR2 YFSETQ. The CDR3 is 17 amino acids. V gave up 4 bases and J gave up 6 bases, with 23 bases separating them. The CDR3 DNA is TGCGCCAGCAGCCCGGAGGACAGCCTATGGGCCGGAAACATTCAGTACTTC. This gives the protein CASSPEDSLWAGNIQYF.

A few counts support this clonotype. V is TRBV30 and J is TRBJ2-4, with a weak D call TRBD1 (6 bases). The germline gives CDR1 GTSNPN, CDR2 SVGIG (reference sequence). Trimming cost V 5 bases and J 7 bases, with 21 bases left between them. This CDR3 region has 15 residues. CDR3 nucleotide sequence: TGTGCCTGGTCGAGCCAAGGTGACAGGACGAACATTCAGTACTTC. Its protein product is CAWSSQGDRTNIQYF.

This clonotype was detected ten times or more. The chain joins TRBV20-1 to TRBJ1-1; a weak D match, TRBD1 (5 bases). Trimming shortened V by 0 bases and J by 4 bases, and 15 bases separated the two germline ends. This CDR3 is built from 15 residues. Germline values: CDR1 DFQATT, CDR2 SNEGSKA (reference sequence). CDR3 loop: CSARDIGTGGTEAFF. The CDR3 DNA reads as TGCAGTGCTAGAGATATCGGGACCGGGGGCACTGAAGCTTTCTTT.

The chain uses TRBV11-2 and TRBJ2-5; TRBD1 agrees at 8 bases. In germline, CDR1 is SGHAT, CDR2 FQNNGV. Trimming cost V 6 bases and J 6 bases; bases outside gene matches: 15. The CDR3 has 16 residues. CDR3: CASSDVRTGTWKTQYF. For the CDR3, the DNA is TGTGCCAGCAGTGACGTCCGGACAGGGACTTGGAAGACCCAGTACTTC.

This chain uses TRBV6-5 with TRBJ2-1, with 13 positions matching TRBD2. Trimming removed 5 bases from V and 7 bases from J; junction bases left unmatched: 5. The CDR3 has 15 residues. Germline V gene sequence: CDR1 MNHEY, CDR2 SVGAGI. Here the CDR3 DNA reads TGTGCCAGCAGTCCAGGGACTAGCGGGAAGAATGAGCAGTTCTTC. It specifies CASSPGTSGKNEQFF.

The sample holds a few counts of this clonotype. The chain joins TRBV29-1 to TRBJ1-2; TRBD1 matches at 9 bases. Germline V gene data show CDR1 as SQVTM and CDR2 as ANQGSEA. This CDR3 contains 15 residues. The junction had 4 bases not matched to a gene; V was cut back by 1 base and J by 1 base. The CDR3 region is CSVEVWTGDNYGYTF. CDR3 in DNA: TGCAGCGTTGAAGTCTGGACAGGGGATAACTATGGCTACACCTTC.

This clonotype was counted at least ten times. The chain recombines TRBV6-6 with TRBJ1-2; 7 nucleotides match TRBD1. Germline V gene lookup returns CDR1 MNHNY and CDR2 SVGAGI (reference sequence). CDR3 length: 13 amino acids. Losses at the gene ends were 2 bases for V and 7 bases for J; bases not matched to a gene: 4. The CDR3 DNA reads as TGTGCCAGCAGTTACACAGGGGACCCTGGCTACACCTTC. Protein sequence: CASSYTGDPGYTF.

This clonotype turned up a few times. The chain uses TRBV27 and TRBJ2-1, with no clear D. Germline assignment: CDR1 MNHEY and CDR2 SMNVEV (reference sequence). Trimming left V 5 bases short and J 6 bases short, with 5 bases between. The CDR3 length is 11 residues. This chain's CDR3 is CASSLSNEQFF. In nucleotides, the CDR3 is TGTGCCAGCAGTCTTTCCAATGAGCAGTTCTTC.

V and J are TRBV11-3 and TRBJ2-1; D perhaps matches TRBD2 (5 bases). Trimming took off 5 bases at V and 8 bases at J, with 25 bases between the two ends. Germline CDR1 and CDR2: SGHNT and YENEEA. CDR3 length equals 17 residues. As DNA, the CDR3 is TGTGCCAGCAGCGATCCTTATGAGGGCCTGGGGAGTTATGAGCAGTTCTTC. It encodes CASSDPYEGLGSYEQFF.

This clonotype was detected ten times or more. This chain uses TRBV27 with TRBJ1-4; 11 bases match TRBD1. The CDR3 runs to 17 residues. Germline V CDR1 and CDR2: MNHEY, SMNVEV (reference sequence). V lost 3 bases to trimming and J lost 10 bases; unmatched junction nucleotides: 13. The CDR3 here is CASSFYVGTGGTGKLFF. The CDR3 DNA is TGTGCCAGCAGTTTTTATGTTGGGACAGGGGGGACGGGAAAACTGTTTTTT.

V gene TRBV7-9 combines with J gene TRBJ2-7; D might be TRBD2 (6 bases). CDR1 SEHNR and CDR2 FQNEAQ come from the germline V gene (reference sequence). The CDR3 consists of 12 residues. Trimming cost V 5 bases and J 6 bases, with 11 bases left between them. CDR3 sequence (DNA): TGTGCCAGCAGCGCGGAGGGGCCCGAGCAGTACTTC. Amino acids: CASSAEGPEQYF.

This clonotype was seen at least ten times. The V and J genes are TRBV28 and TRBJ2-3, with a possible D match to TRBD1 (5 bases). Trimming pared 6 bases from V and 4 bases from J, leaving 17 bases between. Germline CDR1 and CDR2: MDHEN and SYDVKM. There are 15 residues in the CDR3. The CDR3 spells CASSPTTLGADTQYF. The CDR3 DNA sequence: TGTGCCAGCAGCCCGACCACCTTAGGGGCAGATACGCAGTATTTT.

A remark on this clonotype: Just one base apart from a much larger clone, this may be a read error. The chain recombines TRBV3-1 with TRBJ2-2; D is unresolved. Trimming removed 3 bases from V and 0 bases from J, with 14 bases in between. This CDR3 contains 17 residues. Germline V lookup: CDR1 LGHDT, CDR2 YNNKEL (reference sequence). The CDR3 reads CASSQAYGLTNTGELFF. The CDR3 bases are TGTGCCAGCAGCCAGGCTTACGGGCTAACGAACACCGGGGAGCTGTTTTTT.

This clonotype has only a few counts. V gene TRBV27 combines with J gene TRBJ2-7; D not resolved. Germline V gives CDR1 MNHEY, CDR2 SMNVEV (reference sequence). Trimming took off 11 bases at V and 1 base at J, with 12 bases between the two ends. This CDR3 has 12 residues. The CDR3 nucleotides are TGTGCCGGCCTGGGGTGGTCCTACGAGCAGTACTTC. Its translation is CAGLGWSYEQYF.

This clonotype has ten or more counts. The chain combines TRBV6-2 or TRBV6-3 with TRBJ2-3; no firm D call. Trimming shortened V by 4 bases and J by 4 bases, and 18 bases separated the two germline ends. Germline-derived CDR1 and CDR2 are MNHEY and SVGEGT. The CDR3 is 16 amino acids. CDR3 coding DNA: TGTGCCAGCAGTTCCCTATTGGGGTCGCTTGCAGATACGCAGTATTTT. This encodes CASSSLLGSLADTQYF.

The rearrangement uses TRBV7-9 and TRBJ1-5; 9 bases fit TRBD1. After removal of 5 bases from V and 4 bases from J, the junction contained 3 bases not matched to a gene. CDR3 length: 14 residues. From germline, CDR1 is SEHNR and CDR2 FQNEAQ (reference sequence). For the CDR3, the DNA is TGTGCCAGCAGCCCGGACAGGGGAAATCAGCCCCAGCATTTT. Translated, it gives CASSPDRGNQPQHF.

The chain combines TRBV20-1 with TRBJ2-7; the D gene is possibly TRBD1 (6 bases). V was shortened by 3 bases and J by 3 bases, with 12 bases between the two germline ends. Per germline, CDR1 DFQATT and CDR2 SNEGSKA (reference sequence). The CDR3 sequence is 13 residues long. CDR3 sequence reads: CSASRTGSYEQYF. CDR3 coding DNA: TGCAGTGCTAGCCGTACAGGGAGCTACGAGCAGTACTTC.

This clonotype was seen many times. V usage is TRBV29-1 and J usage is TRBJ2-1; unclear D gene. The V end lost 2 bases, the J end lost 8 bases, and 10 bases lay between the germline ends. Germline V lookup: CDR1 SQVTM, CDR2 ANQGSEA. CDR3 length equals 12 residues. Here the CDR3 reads CSVETPLYEQFF. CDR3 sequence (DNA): TGCAGCGTTGAAACCCCTCTGTATGAGCAGTTCTTC.

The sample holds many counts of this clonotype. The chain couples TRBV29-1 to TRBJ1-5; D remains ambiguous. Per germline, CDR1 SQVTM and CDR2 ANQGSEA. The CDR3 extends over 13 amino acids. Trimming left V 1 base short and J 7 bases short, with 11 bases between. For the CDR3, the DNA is TGCAGCGTTGAAGGGCAAAACAACCAGCCCCAGCATTTT. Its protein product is CSVEGQNNQPQHF.

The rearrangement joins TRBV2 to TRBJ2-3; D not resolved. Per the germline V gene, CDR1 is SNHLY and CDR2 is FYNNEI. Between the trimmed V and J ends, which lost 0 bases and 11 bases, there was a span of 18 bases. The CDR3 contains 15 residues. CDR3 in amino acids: CASSEASRPSLGQYF. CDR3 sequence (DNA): TGTGCCAGCAGTGAAGCTTCCCGGCCCTCCCTTGGGCAGTATTTT.

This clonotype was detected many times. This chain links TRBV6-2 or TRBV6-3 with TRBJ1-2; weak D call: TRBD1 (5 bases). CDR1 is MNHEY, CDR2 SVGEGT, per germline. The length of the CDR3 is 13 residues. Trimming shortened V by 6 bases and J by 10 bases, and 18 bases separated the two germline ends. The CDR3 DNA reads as TGTGCCAGCAGCGGACAAGTTCTGAAGGACTACACCTTC. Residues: CASSGQVLKDYTF.

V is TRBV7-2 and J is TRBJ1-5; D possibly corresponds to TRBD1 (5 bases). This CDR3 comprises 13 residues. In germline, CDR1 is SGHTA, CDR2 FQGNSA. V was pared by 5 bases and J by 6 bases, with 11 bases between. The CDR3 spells CASSRGGSQPQHF. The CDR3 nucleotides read TGTGCCAGCAGCCGGGGGGGGAGTCAGCCCCAGCATTTT.

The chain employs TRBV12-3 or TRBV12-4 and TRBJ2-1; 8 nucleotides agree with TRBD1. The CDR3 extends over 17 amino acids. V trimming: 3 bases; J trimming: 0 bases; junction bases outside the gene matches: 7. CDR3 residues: CASSLRAGGLSYNEQFF. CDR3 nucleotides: TGTGCCAGCAGTTTGAGGGCAGGGGGCCTCTCCTACAATGAGCAGTTCTTC.

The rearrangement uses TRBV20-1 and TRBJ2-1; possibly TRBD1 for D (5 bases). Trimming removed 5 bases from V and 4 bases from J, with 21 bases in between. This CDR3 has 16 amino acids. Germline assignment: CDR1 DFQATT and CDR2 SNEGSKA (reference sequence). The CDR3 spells CSAPGPLGVRYNEQFF. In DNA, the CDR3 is TGCAGTGCTCCCGGACCCCTAGGGGTGCGTTACAATGAGCAGTTCTTC.

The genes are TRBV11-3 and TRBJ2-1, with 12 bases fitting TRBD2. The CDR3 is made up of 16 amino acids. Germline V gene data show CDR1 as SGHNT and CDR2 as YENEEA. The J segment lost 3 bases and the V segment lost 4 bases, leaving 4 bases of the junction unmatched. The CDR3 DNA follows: TGTGCCAGCAGCTCGGGACTAGCGGGTCTCTACAATGAGCAGTTCTTC. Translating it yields CASSSGLAGLYNEQFF.